Listed below are T cell receptor beta chains from one sample, sequenced in a study of Graves' ophthalmopathy and Graves' hyperthyroidism. TCRdb passed the multiplex PCR reads through MiXCR, listing each CDR3 protein once. The sample includes 600,000 to 700,000 distinct CDR3 sequences, under 50% of them seen just once. Sample: peripheral blood. The origin of the receptors is an adult man with Graves' ophthalmopathy. The CDR3 runs from the conserved cysteine through the conserved F or W. Each record gives: J gene, V gene, clone size, D gene, CDR3 DNA, CDR3 protein. The D gene is left open where the match is weak. Only part of the rows carry a size: once, few, many, or a class if the clone is expanded.

TRBJ2-3,TRBV24-1,.,TRBD1,TGTGCCACCAGCGACCGGGACAGGGGCACAGATACGCAGTATTTT,CATSDRDRGTDTQYF
TRBJ2-2,TRBV20-1,.,TRBD2,TGCAGTGCTAGAGATCGGCTAGCGGGAGTGGGGGAGCTGTTTTTT,CSARDRLAGVGELFF
TRBJ2-7,TRBV6-5,.,.,TGTGCCAGCACCTACACGCCGGGCAGGCCGATTTACGAGCAGTACTTC,CASTYTPGRPIYEQYF
TRBJ2-7,TRBV25-1,once,.,TGTGCCAGCTTAGGGGTTGCGGACTACGAGCAGTACTTC,CASLGVADYEQYF
TRBJ2-2,TRBV7-2,many,.,TGTGCCAGCAGCTTAATTACAGGGTTATCGGGCACCGGGGAGCTGTTTTTT,CASSLITGLSGTGELFF
TRBJ2-1,TRBV15,few,.,TGTGCCACCAGCAGAGCTAACGGTGGGATCGATGAGCAGTTCTTC,CATSRANGGIDEQFF
TRBJ1-1,TRBV29-1,.,.,TGCAGCGTTGGGGCTTTGAACACTGAAGCTTTCTTT,CSVGALNTEAFF
TRBJ1-1,TRBV11-2,.,.,TGTGCCAGCAGCCTAGAAGGGGGGGGCATGAACACTGAAGCTTTCTTT,CASSLEGGGMNTEAFF
TRBJ1-2,TRBV25-1,.,TRBD1,TGTGCCAGCAGTGCGCGGGACAGAGCTAACTATGGCTACACCTTC,CASSARDRANYGYTF
TRBJ1-5,TRBV11-2,.,.,TGTGCCAGCATGCGGGTCAATCAGCCCCAGCATTTT,CASMRVNQPQHF
TRBJ1-1,TRBV29-1,.,.,TGCAGCGTTGAATCGGGGGGCGGGTACACTGAAGCTTTCTTT,CSVESGGGYTEAFF
TRBJ2-2,TRBV7-2,many,.,TGTGCCAGCAGCCAGAGGACAGTTAACACCGGGGAGCTGTTTTTT,CASSQRTVNTGELFF
TRBJ1-6,TRBV5-1,many,.,TGCGCCAGCAGCCTCGACCGACATAATTCACCCCTCCACTTT,CASSLDRHNSPLHF
TRBJ1-6,TRBV6-5,many,.,TGTGCCAGCAGTCGGGGGCGGCCTAATTCACCCCTCCACTTT,CASSRGRPNSPLHF
TRBJ2-7,TRBV5-1,many,.,TGCGCCAGCAGCCTCAACGGGGGGCACGTCTCCTACGAGCAGTACTTC,CASSLNGGHVSYEQYF
TRBJ1-2,TRBV29-1,.,.,TGCAGCACCGACACCGGGACGTTCTATGGCTACACCTTC,CSTDTGTFYGYTF
TRBJ2-7,TRBV19,few,.,TGTGCCAGTAGTATAAGTGACACGGGGGAGCAGTACTTC,CASSISDTGEQYF
TRBJ2-3,TRBV2,.,.,TGTGCCAGCAGTGAAGCGCAAGGCGTGGGGGGGCAAGATACGCAGTATTTT,CASSEAQGVGGQDTQYF
TRBJ1-1,TRBV11-1,.,.,TGTGCCAGCGACAAAACGAACACTGAAGCTTTCTTT,CASDKTNTEAFF
TRBJ1-1,TRBV2,few,.,TGTGCCGGCAGTGGTACGGGGAACACTGAAGCTTTCTTT,CAGSGTGNTEAFF
TRBJ1-5,TRBV2,many,TRBD1,TGTGCCAGCAGCCTCGGGACAGGGGAAAATCAGCCCCAGCATTTT,CASSLGTGENQPQHF
TRBJ1-1,TRBV11-1,few,TRBD1,TGTGCCAGCAGCAGAGGCAGGGGGGAGAACACTGAAGCTTTCTTT,CASSRGRGENTEAFF
TRBJ1-2,TRBV10-3,.,TRBD1,TGTGCCATCAGCCGGACAGGGGGCGACTATGGCTACACCTTC,CAISRTGGDYGYTF
TRBJ2-7,TRBV6-4,.,.,TGTGCCAGCAGTTACAACCAGGGCTCCTACGAGCAGTACTTC,CASSYNQGSYEQYF
TRBJ2-5,TRBV19,many,.,TGTGCCAGTAGTATGCTTGGGGAAGGAGAGACCCAGTACTTC,CASSMLGEGETQYF
TRBJ2-2,TRBV29-1,many,TRBD2,TGCAGCGCGGGGGGAACGGACTTCCCGAACACCGGGGAGCTGTTTTTT,CSAGGTDFPNTGELFF
TRBJ1-6,TRBV7-2,many,TRBD1,TGTGCCAGCAGCTACACACCGGGACAGAGGGATTCACCCCTCCACTTT,CASSYTPGQRDSPLHF
TRBJ2-5,TRBV9,few,.,TGTGCCAGCAGCCTGGGCGGGGGCCACGGGACCCAGTACTTC,CASSLGGGHGTQYF
TRBJ1-1,TRBV6-5,.,.,TGTGCCAGGTGCCCTCCGGGACACTTCTTTGAAGCTTTCTTT,CARCPPGHFFEAFF
TRBJ1-1,TRBV7-9,.,TRBD1,TGTGCCAGCAGCTTAGTCTTTCAGGGGGGAGGCCTTAACACTGAAGCTTTCTTT,CASSLVFQGGGLNTEAFF
TRBJ2-2,TRBV2,.,TRBD2,TGTGCCAGCAGGGGTTTTGGGACTAGCGGGGCGAACACCGGGGAGCTGTTTTTT,CASRGFGTSGANTGELFF
TRBJ1-1,TRBV13,many,TRBD1,TGTGCCAGCAGCTTTGCAGGGGGCAAGGCTTTCTTT,CASSFAGGKAFF
TRBJ2-2,TRBV2,.,.,TGTGCCAGCAGACTAGAGCTGAACACCGGGGAGCTGTTTTTT,CASRLELNTGELFF
TRBJ2-5,TRBV20-1,.,TRBD2,TGCAGTGCTAGAGATAGCGGGGGGGAAGAAGAGACCCAGTACTTC,CSARDSGGEEETQYF
TRBJ1-2,TRBV19,many,TRBD1,TGTGCCAGTAGAGCACAGGGGGCGGACTATGGCTACACCTTC,CASRAQGADYGYTF
TRBJ2-7,TRBV24-1,.,.,TGTGCCACCAGTGAAGGGGGGGCAGCCTACGAGCAGTACTTC,CATSEGGAAYEQYF
TRBJ2-5,TRBV12-3/TRBV12-4,many,TRBD1,TGTGCCAGCAGTCCACGACAGGGGCTTGGAGAGACCCAGTACTTC,CASSPRQGLGETQYF
TRBJ2-5,TRBV7-9,few,.,TGTGCCAGCAGCCCCGGGACTCAGTACTTC,CASSPGTQYF
TRBJ1-2,TRBV20-1,.,.,TGCAGTGCTAGAGATCGGCAGGGCTATGGCTACACCTTC,CSARDRQGYGYTF
TRBJ1-5,TRBV10-3,.,.,TGTGCCAGCAGTTACCCCGAATGGGGTGGCAGTCGGCCCCAGCATTTT,CASSYPEWGGSRPQHF
TRBJ1-6,TRBV6-5,many,.,TGTGCCAGCATGGGAGAATCGTGGAATTCACCCCTCCACTTT,CASMGESWNSPLHF
TRBJ1-2,TRBV15,many,.,TGTGCCACCAGCAGAGATATTGGGACGGACACGGGGACCTATGGCTACACCTTC,CATSRDIGTDTGTYGYTF
TRBJ1-6,TRBV9,many,.,TGTGCCAGCAGCGAAGGCGGGGGGCGGGGTTCACCCCTCCACTTT,CASSEGGGRGSPLHF
TRBJ2-7,TRBV6-6,few,.,TGTGCCAGCAGTGCCGGACAGATTAGCTCCTACGAGCAGTACTTC,CASSAGQISSYEQYF
TRBJ1-2,TRBV29-1,.,.,TGCAGCGTTGAAGACGCATGGACAGGCTACACCTTC,CSVEDAWTGYTF
TRBJ1-2,TRBV9,.,.,TGTGCCAGCAGCGTAGAGCAGGGGTATGGCTACACCTTC,CASSVEQGYGYTF
TRBJ2-3,TRBV7-2,.,TRBD2,TGTGCCAGCAGCTTAGGAGGCGGGGGGCCAACCACAGATACGCAGTATTTT,CASSLGGGGPTTDTQYF
TRBJ1-4,TRBV19,few,.,TGTGCCAGTAGTTTGGGACATGGAGATAGGTCTAACCTAGCAACTAATGAAAAACTGTTTTTT,CASSLGHGDRSNLATNEKLFF
TRBJ1-3,TRBV9,many,.,TGTGCCAGCAGCGCGACGGCTGGAAACACCATATATTTT,CASSATAGNTIYF
TRBJ2-7,TRBV20-1,few,TRBD1,TGCAGTGCTAGAGGGGCCCCCGGGACAGGCAGGAACGAGCAGTACTTC,CSARGAPGTGRNEQYF
TRBJ1-4,TRBV25-1,.,.,TGTGTCAGCAGTGCTAGACCCCGGCCCTACGAGGTTTTT,CVSSARPRPYEVF
TRBJ1-1,TRBV10-3,.,.,TGTGCCATTGGGCAGTCCGGGACACCGAACACTGAAGCTTTCTTT,CAIGQSGTPNTEAFF
TRBJ2-5,TRBV11-2,many,.,TGTGCCAGCAGCTTCGGACTCAGCCAAGAGACCCAGTACTTC,CASSFGLSQETQYF
TRBJ1-5,TRBV19,many,TRBD1,TGTGCCAGCCAATATCGGACAGGGAGTACTCAGCCCCAGCATTTT,CASQYRTGSTQPQHF
TRBJ2-7,TRBV27,many,TRBD1,TGTGCCAGCAGTTACAACAGGGGCCACGAGCAGTACTTC,CASSYNRGHEQYF
TRBJ2-7,TRBV13,many,.,TGTGCCAGCAGCTTAACTACGGCCGAGCAGTACTTC,CASSLTTAEQYF
TRBJ1-2,TRBV10-2,.,.,TGCGCCAGCAGTGAGTCCAAGGTTAACTATGGCTACACCTTC,CASSESKVNYGYTF
TRBJ2-7,TRBV29-1,.,TRBD2,TGCAGCGTTGAACTAGCGGACCACTACGAGCAGTACTTC,CSVELADHYEQYF
TRBJ1-1,TRBV27,many,.,TGTGCCAGTGGTGAGGGGACTGAAGCTTTCTTT,CASGEGTEAFF
TRBJ1-1,TRBV12-3/TRBV12-4,many,.,TGTGCCACCGGGGGCTATGAAGCTTTCTTT,CATGGYEAFF